A selection of T cell receptor beta chains follows, all from one sample in a study of T-cell memory formation after mild COVID-19. From the 5' RACE reads, TCRdb called clonotypes with MiXCR, one entry per CDR3 protein. The sample includes approximately 410,000 distinct CDR3 sequences, 20% to 25% of them seen just once. Sequencing input: PBMCs or a T cell subset sorted from them (not recorded which). Receptors were obtained from an adult woman who had mild COVID-19 (a few samples of this study predate the infection). Cell type and time point are not known. Both conserved end residues are trimmed from each CDR3. The order of the fields is D gene, V gene, CDR3 protein. D genes are given only for firm matches.

d_call: NA; v_call: TRBV24-1; cdr3_aa: ATAPGDYQPQH
d_call: NA; v_call: TRBV7-6; cdr3_aa: ASSFGTPPLYNEQF
d_call: NA; v_call: TRBV5-1; cdr3_aa: ASSTNRDDTQY
d_call: NA; v_call: TRBV12-3/TRBV12-4; cdr3_aa: ASSLPRKKNGYT
d_call: NA; v_call: TRBV18; cdr3_aa: ASSPRGTASNQPQH
d_call: NA; v_call: TRBV27; cdr3_aa: ASSLLGISYEQY
d_call: NA; v_call: TRBV5-1; cdr3_aa: ASSVGTENQPQH
d_call: TRBD1; v_call: TRBV7-2; cdr3_aa: ASSSGNRGDYGYT
d_call: TRBD1; v_call: TRBV7-9; cdr3_aa: ASSLGTGMRNEKLF
d_call: NA; v_call: TRBV6-6; cdr3_aa: ASSTFTTGAEKLF
d_call: NA; v_call: TRBV12-3/TRBV12-4; cdr3_aa: ASSVQGWNEQF
d_call: NA; v_call: TRBV6-2/TRBV6-3; cdr3_aa: ASSYSGSGTWISYEQY
d_call: NA; v_call: TRBV4-2; cdr3_aa: ASSQEAPPASYEQY
d_call: TRBD1; v_call: TRBV7-8; cdr3_aa: ASSHYLTGRTLAKNIQY
d_call: NA; v_call: TRBV4-1; cdr3_aa: ASSQGGRETQY
d_call: TRBD2; v_call: TRBV4-1; cdr3_aa: ASSQEVASGGNTDTQY
d_call: TRBD1; v_call: TRBV4-2; cdr3_aa: ASSRVGQSNTGELF
d_call: NA; v_call: TRBV29-1; cdr3_aa: SVGQENHEQY
d_call: TRBD1; v_call: TRBV5-1; cdr3_aa: ASSTGTGSFDYGYT
d_call: NA; v_call: TRBV24-1; cdr3_aa: ATSDTRGIAYEQY
d_call: TRBD2; v_call: TRBV7-8; cdr3_aa: ASSFAGAGYEQY
d_call: TRBD2; v_call: TRBV7-8; cdr3_aa: ASSSVAGGFFDEQF
d_call: NA; v_call: TRBV7-2; cdr3_aa: ASSLVGRGAATDTQY
d_call: NA; v_call: TRBV7-9; cdr3_aa: ASSLAAGETQY
d_call: TRBD2; v_call: TRBV24-1; cdr3_aa: ATGASGGSFPDEQF
d_call: NA; v_call: TRBV20-1; cdr3_aa: SASLSGTISTDTQY